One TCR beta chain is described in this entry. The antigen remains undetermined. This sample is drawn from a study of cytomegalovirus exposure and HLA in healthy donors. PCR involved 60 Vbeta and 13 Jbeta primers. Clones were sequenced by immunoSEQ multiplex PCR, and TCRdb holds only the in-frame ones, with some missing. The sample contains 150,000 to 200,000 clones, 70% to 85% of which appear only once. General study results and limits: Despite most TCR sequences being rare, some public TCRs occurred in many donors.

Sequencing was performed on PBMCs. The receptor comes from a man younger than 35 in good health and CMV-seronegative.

CDR3 sequence reads: CASSSPGTGGHEQYF. CDR3 nucleotides: TGTGCCAGCAGCTCACCCGGGACAGGGGGTCACGAGCAGTACTTC. The V call is TRBV6-5, the J call TRBJ2-5; 11 bases line up with TRBD1. The J call may be in error: the DNA end matches TRBJ2-7 better. The CDR3 runs to 15 residues. Per the germline V gene, CDR1 is MNHEY and CDR2 is SVGAGI.